This TCR beta chain came from a study of blood T cells in healthy people across ages (dated by TCRdb to the mid-2010s). For context, the study as a whole: Template switching captured roughly one uniquely barcoded TCR beta cDNA molecule per two T cells in model experiments. Age-related changes in TCR beta repertoire diversity were measured in the study by deep sequencing normalized with unique cDNA molecular identifiers. Donors were grouped into four age groups: young (average roughly 16 years), middle-aged (around 39), aged (approximately 67) and long-lived (approximately 82). To avoid experimental bias, donors of different ages were randomly spread across the sequencing lanes. Two additional independent replicas of 1 million unique cDNA reads from the same blood draw were analyzed for two donors (one aged 18 to 30 and one aged 80 or older).

The roughly 39 donors, aged about 6 to 100 years, were systemically healthy Caucasian individuals from Russia. Each donor gave ten milliliters of peripheral blood, drawn into EDTA-treated Vacutainer tubes. Ficoll-Paque density-gradient centrifugation was used to isolate PBMCs, with at least 7 million obtained per sample. Total RNA, at least 6 micrograms per sample, was extracted from PBMCs with Trizol reagent. Naive CD45RAhigh/CD27high T cell percentages were measured by flow cytometry on a PBMC aliquot from every donor. Including cysteine and phenylalanine, the CDR3 has 14 amino acids. Only the CDR3 region is kept as DNA, spanning 42 bases read in frame from base 1. Trimming removed 6 bases from V and 8 bases from J; the gene matches leave 12 bases unexplained. The germline V gene (reference sequence) specifies DFQATT as CDR1 and SNEGSKA as CDR2. Results the study describes overall, beyond this receptor: The long-lived group showed more naive CD4+ T cells, fewer expanded clones and increased TCR diversity than the aged group, suggesting age selection. Bulk unsorted PBMC profiling prevented conclusive comparison of naive and antigen-experienced compartments. Estimates of total diversity based on one million sequenced T cells were considered lower bounds and underestimates. There was a strong correlation between observed TCR beta diversity and the percentage of naive T cells measured by flow cytometry. Observed TCR beta diversity per million T cells fell roughly linearly with age, and a significant reduction was already apparent by age roughly 41. The CMV infection status of donors was not known, potentially confounding age-related changes in expanded clonotypes.

Concerning this clonotype itself: Its antigen is still unknown. No per-base quality is available; no much larger clone lies one base away.

Receptor libraries were prepared by 5' RACE. Sequencing was performed on an Illumina HiSeq 2500. A second PCR of about 6 to 11 cycles was performed with a sample-barcoded 5' primer and a J-beta primer mix. A unique molecular identifier was introduced onto each TCR beta cDNA molecule by a template-switch 5' adaptor carrying 12 random nucleotides. At least 3 million CDR3-containing paired-end reads were obtained from each sample. First-strand cDNA was synthesized from all RNA with the Mint cDNA synthesis kit, primed by a TRBC-specific oligonucleotide. After uracil-DNA glycosylase treatment, a first 18-cycle PCR used universal primers M1SS and BC2_uni_R on all cDNA. As for how the authors treated the data: Each sample was normalized by randomly selecting 1 million high-quality reads, each carrying a distinct molecular identifier. Reads sharing molecular identifiers were discarded rather than binned into consensus sequences. MiTCR, set to a Q25 quality threshold and the strictest error-elimination algorithm, was used for CDR3 identification, clonotype clustering and error correction. A nonparametric unseen species model using Euler transformation provided a lower-bound estimate of total TCR beta diversity. The public reads were quality trimmed at Q25 with fastp and then assembled into clones with MiXCR by TCRdb, keeping productive beta chains. Rows are combined by CDR3 protein, so each entry shows the most common genes and DNA. The V and J calls here are based on TCRdb, not the publication. Across this sample there are nearly 800,000 distinct CDR3 sequences, with around 50% seen only once. The ten largest account for roughly 25% of the sample.

The clonotype originates from a man in his forties or fifties in good health. Recombination connected TRBV20-1 to TRBJ2-1; 8 central bases correspond to TRBD2. Sequencing input: blood. The CDR3 here reads CSAPRGGARDEQFF. The nucleotide sequence is TGCAGTGCCCCCCGGGGGGGGGCCAGGGATGAGCAGTTCTTC.